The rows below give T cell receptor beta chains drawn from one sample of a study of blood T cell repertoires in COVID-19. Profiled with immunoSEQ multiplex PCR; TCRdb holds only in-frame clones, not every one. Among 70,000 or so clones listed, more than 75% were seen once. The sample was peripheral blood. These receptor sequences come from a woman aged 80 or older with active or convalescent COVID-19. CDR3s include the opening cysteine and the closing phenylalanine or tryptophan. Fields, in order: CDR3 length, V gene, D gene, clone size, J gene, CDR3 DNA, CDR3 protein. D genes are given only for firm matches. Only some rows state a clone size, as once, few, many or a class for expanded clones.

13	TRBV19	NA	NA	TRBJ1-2	TGTGCCAGTAGTATCTGGGGGGACTATGGCTACACCTTC	CASSIWGDYGYTF
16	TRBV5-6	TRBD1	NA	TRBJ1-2	TGTGCCAGCAGCTCTGGACAGGGTACTAGAGTCTATGGCTACACCTTC	CASSSGQGTRVYGYTF
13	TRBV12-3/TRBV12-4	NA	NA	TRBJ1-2	TGTGCCACCGGACTCGGGGTGAACTATGGCTACACCTTC	CATGLGVNYGYTF
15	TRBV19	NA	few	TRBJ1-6	TGTGCCAGTAGCCCCTCAGAACCTTATAATTCACCCCTCCACTTT	CASSPSEPYNSPLHF
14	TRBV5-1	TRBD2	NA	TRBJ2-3	TGCGCCGGAAAGCGGGGGGGCCCCACAGATACGCAGTATTTT	CAGKRGGPTDTQYF
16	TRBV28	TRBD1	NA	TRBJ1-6	TGTGCCAGCAGCCTTCTCCGGGACAGGGCAAGTTCACCCCTCCACTTT	CASSLLRDRASSPLHF
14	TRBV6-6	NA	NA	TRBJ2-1	TGTGCCAGCAGTCCCGGAGGCTCCTACAATGAGCAGTTCTTC	CASSPGGSYNEQFF
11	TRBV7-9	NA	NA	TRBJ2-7	TGTGCCAGCAGCTTAGACAGTCTGCAGTACTTC	CASSLDSLQYF
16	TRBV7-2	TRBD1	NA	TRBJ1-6	TGTGCCAGCAGCTTAACCCCCCGGACAGGGAATTCACCCCTCCACTTT	CASSLTPRTGNSPLHF
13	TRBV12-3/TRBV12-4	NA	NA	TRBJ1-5	TGTGCCAGCAGTTTCGGGGGTAATCAGCCCCAGCATTTT	CASSFGGNQPQHF
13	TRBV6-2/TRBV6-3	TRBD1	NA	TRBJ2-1	TGTGCCAGCAGCCCGACAGGGGCTAATGAGCAGTTCTTC	CASSPTGANEQFF
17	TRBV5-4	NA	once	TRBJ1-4	TGTGCCAGCAGCTTGCGGGTAGGCCCTGGAATGGGTGAAAAACTGTTTTTT	CASSLRVGPGMGEKLFF
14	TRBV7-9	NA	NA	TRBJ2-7	TGTGCCAGCAGCGGCCCCCCACAGGGAGACGAGCAGTACTTC	CASSGPPQGDEQYF
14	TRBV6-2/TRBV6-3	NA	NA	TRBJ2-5	TGTGCCAGCAGTCCCTGGGGACTCCCAGGGACCCAGTACTTC	CASSPWGLPGTQYF
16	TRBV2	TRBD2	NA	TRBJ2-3	TGTGCCACCCACTCCCTTCTAGCGGGGCATCCAGATACGCAGTATTTT	CATHSLLAGHPDTQYF
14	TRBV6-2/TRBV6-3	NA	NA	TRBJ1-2	TGTGCCAGCAGTTACTTGGCCCTGTCCAATGGCTACACCTTC	CASSYLALSNGYTF